The clone carrying this T cell receptor beta chain was counted ten times or more. This entry comes from a study of blood T cell repertoires in COVID-19. On the study more broadly: COVID-19 samples, acute and convalescent, were from the United States, Italy and Spain. The analysed material was cDNA or gDNA that came from T cells, B-cell-depleted T cells, or PBMCs.

As handled by the study authors: Counts of nucleated cells, estimated from reference gene primer amplification, were obtained. Produced via immunoSEQ multiplex PCR; TCRdb's table is partial and in-frame only. V, J and clone size were drawn from that table, and D and trimming were deduced from the DNA. The sample includes 210,000 or so clones, 87% of them seen just once. The V and J ends lost 4 bases and 0 bases, in that order; junction bases with no gene match: 4. Germline-derived CDR1 and CDR2 are MNHEY and SVGEGT. The CDR3 is 15 residues long. Sequencing was done on a sample of peripheral blood. The clonotype was recovered from a woman younger than 30 who had recovered from COVID-19. The chain recombines TRBV6-2 or TRBV6-3 with TRBJ2-3; 7 bases agree with TRBD1. The CDR3 protein is CASSSGQASTDTQYF. The DNA of the CDR3 is TGTGCCAGCAGTTCCGGACAGGCTAGCACAGATACGCAGTATTTT.